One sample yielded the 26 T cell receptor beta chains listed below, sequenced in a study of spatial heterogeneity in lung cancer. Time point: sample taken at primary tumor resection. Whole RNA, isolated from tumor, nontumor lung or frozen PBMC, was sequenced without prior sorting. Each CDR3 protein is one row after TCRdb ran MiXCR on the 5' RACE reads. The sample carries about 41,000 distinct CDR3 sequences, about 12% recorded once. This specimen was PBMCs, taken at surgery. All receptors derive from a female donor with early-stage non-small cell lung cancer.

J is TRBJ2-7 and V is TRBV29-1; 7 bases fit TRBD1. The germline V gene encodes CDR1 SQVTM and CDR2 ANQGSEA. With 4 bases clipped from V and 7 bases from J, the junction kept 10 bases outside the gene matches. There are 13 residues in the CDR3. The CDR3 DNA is TGCAGCGTTGGGACAGGTCAAAGGGGGGAGCAGTACTTC. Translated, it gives CSVGTGQRGEQYF.

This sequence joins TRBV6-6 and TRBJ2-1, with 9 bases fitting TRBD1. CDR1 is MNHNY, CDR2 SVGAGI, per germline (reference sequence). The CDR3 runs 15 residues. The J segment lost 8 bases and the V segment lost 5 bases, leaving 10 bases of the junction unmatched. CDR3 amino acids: CASSPTGGYAHEQFF. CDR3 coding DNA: TGTGCCAGCAGTCCTACAGGGGGCTATGCCCATGAGCAGTTCTTC.

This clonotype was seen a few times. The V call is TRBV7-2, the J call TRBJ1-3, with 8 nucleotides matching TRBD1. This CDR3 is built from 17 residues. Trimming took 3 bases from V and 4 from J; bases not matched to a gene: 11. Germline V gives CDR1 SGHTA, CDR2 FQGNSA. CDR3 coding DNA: TGTGCCAGCAGCTTGAGGAGACAGGGGATCAGCGGAAACACCATATATTTT. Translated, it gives CASSLRRQGISGNTIYF.

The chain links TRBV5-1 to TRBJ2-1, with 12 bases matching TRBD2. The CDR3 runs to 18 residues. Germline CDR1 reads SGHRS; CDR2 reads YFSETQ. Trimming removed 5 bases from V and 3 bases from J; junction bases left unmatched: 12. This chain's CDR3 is CASSLGLAGRRLYNEQFF. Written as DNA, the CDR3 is TGCGCCAGCAGTCTAGGACTAGCGGGGAGACGTCTCTACAATGAGCAGTTCTTC.

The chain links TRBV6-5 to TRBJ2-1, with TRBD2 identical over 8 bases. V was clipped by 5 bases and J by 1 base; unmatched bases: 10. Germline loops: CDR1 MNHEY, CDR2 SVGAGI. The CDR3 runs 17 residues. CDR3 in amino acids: CASSTLREGRSYNEQFF. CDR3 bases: TGTGCCAGCAGTACCCTCCGGGAGGGGCGGTCCTACAATGAGCAGTTCTTC.

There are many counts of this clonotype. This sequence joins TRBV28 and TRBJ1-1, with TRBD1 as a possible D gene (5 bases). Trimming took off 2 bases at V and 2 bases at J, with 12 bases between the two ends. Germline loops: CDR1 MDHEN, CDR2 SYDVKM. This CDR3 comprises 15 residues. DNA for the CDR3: TGTGCCAGCAGTTTAGTATCAGGGATCAACACTGAAGCTTTCTTT. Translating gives CASSLVSGINTEAFF.

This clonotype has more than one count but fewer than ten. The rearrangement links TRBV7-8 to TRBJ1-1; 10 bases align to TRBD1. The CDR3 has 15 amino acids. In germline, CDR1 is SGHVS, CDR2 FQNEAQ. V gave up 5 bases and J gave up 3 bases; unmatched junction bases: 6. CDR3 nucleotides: TGTGCCAGCAGCCCTTTTGGGACAGGGGACACTGAAGCTTTCTTT. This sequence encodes CASSPFGTGDTEAFF.

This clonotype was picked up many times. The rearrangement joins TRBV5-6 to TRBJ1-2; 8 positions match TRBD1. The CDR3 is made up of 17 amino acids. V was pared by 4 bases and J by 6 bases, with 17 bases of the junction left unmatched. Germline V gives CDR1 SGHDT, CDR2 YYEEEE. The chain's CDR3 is CASSPVFTGQVRDGYTF. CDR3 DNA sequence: TGTGCCAGCAGCCCAGTTTTTACGGGACAGGTTAGGGATGGCTACACCTTC.

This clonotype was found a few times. For the CDR3, the DNA is TGTGCCAGCAGCTCCAGGGGGATGCGGCAGCCCCAGCATTTT. It encodes CASSSRGMRQPQHF. The chain joins TRBV28 to TRBJ1-5, with TRBD1 matching over 7 bases. The CDR3 loop spans 14 amino acids. Germline lookup yields CDR1 MDHEN and CDR2 SYDVKM. V was clipped by 6 bases and J by 7 bases; unmatched bases: 9. Looking up the rest from reference TRBV28 and TRBJ1-5 gives the full variable domain: DVKVTQSSRYLVKRTGEKVFLECVQDMDHENMFWYRQDPGLGLRLIYFSYDVKMKEKGDIPEGYSVSREKKERFSLILESASTNQTSMYLCASSSRGMRQPQHFGDGTRLSIL.

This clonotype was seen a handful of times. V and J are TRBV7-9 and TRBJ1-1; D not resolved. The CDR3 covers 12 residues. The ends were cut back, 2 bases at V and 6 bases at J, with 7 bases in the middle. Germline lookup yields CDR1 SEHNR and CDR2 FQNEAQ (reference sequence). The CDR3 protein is CASSLSGAEAFF. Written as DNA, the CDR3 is TGTGCCAGCAGCTTATCAGGTGCTGAAGCTTTCTTT.

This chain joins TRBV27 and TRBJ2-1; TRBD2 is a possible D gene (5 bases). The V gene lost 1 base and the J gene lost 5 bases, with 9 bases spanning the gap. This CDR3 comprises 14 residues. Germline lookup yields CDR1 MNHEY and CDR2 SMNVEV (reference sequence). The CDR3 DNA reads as TGTGCCAGCAGTTTATTGTACGGGGACAATGAGCAGTTCTTC. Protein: CASSLLYGDNEQFF.

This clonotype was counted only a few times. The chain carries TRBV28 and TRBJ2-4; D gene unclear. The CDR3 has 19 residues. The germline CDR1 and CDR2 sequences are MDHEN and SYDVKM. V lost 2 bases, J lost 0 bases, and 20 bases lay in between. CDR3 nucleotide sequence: TGTGCCAGCAGTTTACGGCAGTTCGTATCACGTATAGCCAAAAACATTCAGTACTTC. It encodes CASSLRQFVSRIAKNIQYF. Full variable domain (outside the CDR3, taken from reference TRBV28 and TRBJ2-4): DVKVTQSSRYLVKRTGEKVFLECVQDMDHENMFWYRQDPGLGLRLIYFSYDVKMKEKGDIPEGYSVSREKKERFSLILESASTNQTSMYLCASSLRQFVSRIAKNIQYFGAGTRLSVL.

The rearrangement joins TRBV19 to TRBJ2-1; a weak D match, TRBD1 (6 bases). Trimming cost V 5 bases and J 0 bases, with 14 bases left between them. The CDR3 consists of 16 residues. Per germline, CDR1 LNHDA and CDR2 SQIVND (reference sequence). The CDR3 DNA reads TGTGCCAGTAGTTCCCCAGGGGCGGCCTCCTACAATGAGCAGTTCTTC. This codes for CASSSPGAASYNEQFF. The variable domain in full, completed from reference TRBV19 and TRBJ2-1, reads DGGITQSPKYLFRKEGQNVTLSCEQNLNHDAMYWYRQDPGQGLRLIYYSQIVNDFQKGDIAEGYSVSREKKESFPLTVTSAQKNPTAFYLCASSSPGAASYNEQFFGPGTRLTVL.

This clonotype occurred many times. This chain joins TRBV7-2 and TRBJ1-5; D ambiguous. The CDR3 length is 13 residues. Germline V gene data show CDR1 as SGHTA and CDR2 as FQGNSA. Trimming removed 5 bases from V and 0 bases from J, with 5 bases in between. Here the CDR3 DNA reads TGTGCCAGCAGCCCTTATAGCAATCAGCCCCAGCATTTT. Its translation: CASSPYSNQPQHF.

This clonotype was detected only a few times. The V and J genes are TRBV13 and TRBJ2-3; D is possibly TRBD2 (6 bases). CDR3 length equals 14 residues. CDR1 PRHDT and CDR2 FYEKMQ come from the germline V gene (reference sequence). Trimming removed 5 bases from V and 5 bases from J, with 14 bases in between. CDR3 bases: TGTGCCAGCAGCCCCCGGACTAAGGGAGATACGCAGTATTTT. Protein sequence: CASSPRTKGDTQYF.

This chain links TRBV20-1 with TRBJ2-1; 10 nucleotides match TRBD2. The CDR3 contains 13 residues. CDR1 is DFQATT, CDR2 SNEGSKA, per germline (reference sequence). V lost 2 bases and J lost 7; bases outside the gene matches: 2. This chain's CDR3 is CSARISGGNEQFF. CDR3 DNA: TGCAGTGCTAGAATTAGCGGGGGGAATGAGCAGTTCTTC.

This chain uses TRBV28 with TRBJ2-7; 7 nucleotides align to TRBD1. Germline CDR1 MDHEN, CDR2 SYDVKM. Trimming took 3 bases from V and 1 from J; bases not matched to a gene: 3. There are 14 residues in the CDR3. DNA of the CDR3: TGTGCCAGCAGTTTGGTGACAGGGTCCTACGAGCAGTACTTC. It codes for CASSLVTGSYEQYF.

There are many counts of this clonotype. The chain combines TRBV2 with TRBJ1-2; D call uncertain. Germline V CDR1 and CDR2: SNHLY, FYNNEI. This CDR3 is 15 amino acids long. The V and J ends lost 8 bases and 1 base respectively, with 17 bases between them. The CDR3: CASVLRAVVNYGYTF. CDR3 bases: TGTGCCAGCGTTTTACGGGCCGTGGTTAACTATGGCTACACCTTC.

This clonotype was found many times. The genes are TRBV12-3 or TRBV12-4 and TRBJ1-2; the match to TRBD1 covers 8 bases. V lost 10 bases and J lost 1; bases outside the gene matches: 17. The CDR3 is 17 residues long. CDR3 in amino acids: CATGSAPGDRNNYGYTF. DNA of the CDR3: TGTGCCACCGGGTCCGCTCCCGGGGACAGGAATAACTATGGCTACACCTTC.

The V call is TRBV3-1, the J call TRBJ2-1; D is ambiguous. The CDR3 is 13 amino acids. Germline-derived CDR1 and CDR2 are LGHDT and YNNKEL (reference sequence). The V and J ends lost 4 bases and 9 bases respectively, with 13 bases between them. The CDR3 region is CASSPPDVGEQFF. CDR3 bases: TGTGCCAGCAGCCCTCCCGACGTCGGTGAGCAGTTCTTC.

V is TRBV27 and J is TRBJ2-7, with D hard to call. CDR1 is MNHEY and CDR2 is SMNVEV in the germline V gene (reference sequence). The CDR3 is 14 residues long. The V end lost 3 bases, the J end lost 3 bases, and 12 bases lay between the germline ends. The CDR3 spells CASSFAGASYEQYF. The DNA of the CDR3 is TGTGCCAGCAGTTTTGCAGGTGCTAGCTACGAGCAGTACTTC.

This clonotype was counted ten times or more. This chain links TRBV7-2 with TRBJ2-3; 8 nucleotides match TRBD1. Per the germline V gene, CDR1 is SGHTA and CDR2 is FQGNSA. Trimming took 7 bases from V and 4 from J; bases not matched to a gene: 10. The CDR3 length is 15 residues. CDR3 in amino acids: CASTPDRGSPDTQYF. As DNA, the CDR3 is TGTGCCAGCACCCCCGACAGGGGATCCCCAGATACGCAGTATTTT.

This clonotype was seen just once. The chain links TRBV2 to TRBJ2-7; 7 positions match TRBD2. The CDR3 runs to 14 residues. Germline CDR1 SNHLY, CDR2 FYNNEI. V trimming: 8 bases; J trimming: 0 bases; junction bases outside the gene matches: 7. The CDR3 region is CASEQGGGSYEQYF. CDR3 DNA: TGTGCCAGCGAGCAGGGCGGGGGCTCCTACGAGCAGTACTTC.

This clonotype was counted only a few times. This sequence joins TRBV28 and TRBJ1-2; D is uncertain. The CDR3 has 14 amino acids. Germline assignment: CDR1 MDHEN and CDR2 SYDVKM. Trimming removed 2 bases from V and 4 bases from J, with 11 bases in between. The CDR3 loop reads CASSLIGGFYGYTF. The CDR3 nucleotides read TGTGCCAGCAGTTTAATAGGAGGGTTCTATGGCTACACCTTC.

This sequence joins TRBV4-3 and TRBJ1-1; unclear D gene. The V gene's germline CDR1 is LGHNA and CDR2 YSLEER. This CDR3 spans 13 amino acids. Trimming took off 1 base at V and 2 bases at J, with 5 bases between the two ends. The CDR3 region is CASSQVLNTEAFF. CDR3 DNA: TGCGCCAGCAGCCAAGTCTTAAACACTGAAGCTTTCTTT.

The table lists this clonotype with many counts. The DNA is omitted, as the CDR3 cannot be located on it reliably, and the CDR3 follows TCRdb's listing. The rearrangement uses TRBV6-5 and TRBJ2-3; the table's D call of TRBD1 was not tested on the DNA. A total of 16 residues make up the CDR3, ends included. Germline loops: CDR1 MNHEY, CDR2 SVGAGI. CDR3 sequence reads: CASSTSTAGGGDTQYF.